The rows below give T cell receptor beta chains drawn from one sample of a study of monozygotic twins with inflammatory bowel disease. Reprocessing the 5' RACE reads, TCRdb reports a single entry for every CDR3 protein and omits DNA. The sample table includes under 150,000 distinct CDR3 sequences. Sequenced: blood. Source of these receptors: a human donor with ulcerative colitis or Crohn's disease, or a healthy co-twin of an affected twin (not recorded which). Each CDR3 is given with its conserved first and last residue. A row's size may be missing; if present it is once, few, many or a size class.

TRBV5-4	NA	TRBJ1-6	CASSYTGTYSPLHF
TRBV15	NA	TRBJ2-5	CATSRDLGRGTETQYF
TRBV7-8	NA	TRBJ1-2	CASSSREAGGFTF
TRBV5-1	NA	TRBJ2-7	CASSYEALPGLGVF
TRBV20-1	NA	TRBJ1-1	CSARGSLNTEAFF
TRBV6-5	NA	TRBJ1-3	CASSSLGQGRNTIYF
TRBV7-2	NA	TRBJ2-1	CASSLTGDLYNEQFF
TRBV7-7	NA	TRBJ2-5	CASSRRGNQETQYF
TRBV11-2	NA	TRBJ2-1	CASSPGGGDRGPYNEQFF
TRBV6-5	NA	TRBJ2-7	CASSYPGLYEQYF
TRBV24-1	NA	TRBJ2-1	CATSESGTGGFEQFF
TRBV19	NA	TRBJ1-2	CASSIQRYYGYTF
TRBV20-1	NA	TRBJ2-3	CSANPLGTGQADTQYF
TRBV20-1	NA	TRBJ1-5	CSARVPGQGPQHF
TRBV2	NA	TRBJ2-4	CASIPTSGVRIQYF
TRBV5-1	NA	TRBJ2-7	CASSPDTPRRLEQYF
TRBV7-8	NA	TRBJ2-5	CASSPSRAQETQYF
TRBV20-1	NA	TRBJ2-7	CSARDDSYEQYF
TRBV20-1	medium-sized	TRBJ1-1	CSALGRLGTEAFF
TRBV11-2	NA	TRBJ2-3	CASSSDFSGGLTDTQYF
TRBV3-1	NA	TRBJ1-6	CASSPRWTGLRAPLHF
TRBV6-4	NA	TRBJ2-3	CASSEWDTDTQYF
TRBV11-2	NA	TRBJ1-1	CASSFVRGRTEAFF
TRBV7-2	NA	TRBJ2-3	CASSLYGTGSTDTQYF
TRBV20-1	NA	TRBJ2-7	CSAMPRENYEQYF
TRBV20-1	NA	TRBJ2-3	CSASAGGLGTDTQYF
TRBV12-3/TRBV12-4	NA	TRBJ1-5	CASSSVEDRGYNQPQHF
TRBV20-1	NA	TRBJ1-1	CSARDRQDFGMTEAFF
TRBV4-1	NA	TRBJ1-2	CASSQDHRGRTF
TRBV4-1	NA	TRBJ2-5	CASSQPDRGTQETQYF
TRBV29-1	NA	TRBJ2-7	CSVDRNAPGPTQYF
TRBV7-2	NA	TRBJ1-6	CASSLAGQGASWALHF
TRBV10-3	NA	TRBJ2-1	CAITPLADPYIQFF
TRBV20-1	NA	TRBJ1-2	CSASGAGSPKEGYTF
TRBV11-2	NA	TRBJ2-5	CASSLERGLAGNQETQYF
TRBV7-9	NA	TRBJ2-7	CASSTKPPSATYEQYF
TRBV5-1	NA	TRBJ2-5	CASSRGLAVQETQYF
TRBV5-6	NA	TRBJ2-4	CASSLSGLNIQYF
TRBV6-2/TRBV6-3	NA	TRBJ2-5	CASSLWASQETQYF
TRBV10-3	NA	TRBJ2-3	CAISLRGRSTDTQYF
TRBV4-1	NA	TRBJ2-7	CASSQPGRDRSYEQYF
TRBV2	NA	TRBJ1-5	CASKGYRDSNQPQHF
TRBV20-1	NA	TRBJ1-2	CSARDRTSNYGYTF
TRBV5-1	NA	TRBJ2-1	CASSFAGTGTYNEQFF
TRBV19	NA	TRBJ2-1	CASTPTAPRTGQFF
TRBV7-6	NA	TRBJ2-5	CASSPFGTSGGAETQYF
TRBV4-1	NA	TRBJ2-7	CASRLTTGAALDEQYF
TRBV12-3/TRBV12-4	NA	TRBJ2-3	CASRSSGGNSDTQYF
TRBV10-3	NA	TRBJ1-5	CAISESKTGGNQPQHF
TRBV5-1	NA	TRBJ2-1	CASSLDTFWLFF
TRBV6-1	NA	TRBJ2-1	CASSPLPGSYNEQFF
TRBV20-1	NA	TRBJ1-4	CSARDGTEDNEKLFF
TRBV15	NA	TRBJ1-3	CATSRDRESSGNTIYF
TRBV30	NA	TRBJ2-5	CAWSVRIRETQYF